Each of the 16 T cell receptor beta chains below was sequenced from the same sample in a study of long-term antiretroviral therapy in people with HIV. At the survey level, the v3.0 immunoSEQ assay was run. The protocol was immunoSEQ multiplex PCR, while the TCRdb copy is restricted to in-frame clones and leaves out a portion. The repertoire includes 20,000 to 25,000 clones, under 80% of them detected once, and about 11% sits in the top ten. Here the sequenced sample was unsorted PBMCs, taken 1.1 years before starting antiretroviral therapy. Receptors were obtained from a woman in her thirties or forties with HIV.

V usage is TRBV19 and J usage is TRBJ2-3; 7 bases align to TRBD2. CDR3 length equals 13 residues. CDR1 is LNHDA, CDR2 SQIVND, per germline (reference sequence). Trimming cost V 7 bases and J 3 bases; bases outside gene matches: 4. The DNA for the CDR3 is TGTGCCAGTATGGGGAGGGAGACAGATACGCAGTATTTT. Translation: CASMGRETDTQYF.

The CDR3 bases are TGTGCCACCAGCAGAGGGACAGGGGTGGAATATGGCTACACCTTC. Amino acid sequence: CATSRGTGVEYGYTF. This chain connects TRBV15 to TRBJ1-2; 9 bases align to TRBD1. V gave up 1 base and J gave up 5 bases; unmatched junction bases: 5. The CDR3 covers 15 residues. Germline CDR1 and CDR2: LNHNV and YYDKDF (reference sequence).

The chain has TRBV19 and TRBJ1-4; D is unclear. The V gene lost 3 bases and the J gene lost 11 bases, with 13 bases spanning the gap. The CDR3 runs 13 residues. Germline CDR1 LNHDA, CDR2 SQIVND (reference sequence). CDR3 amino acids: CASSIDGSFKLFF. In DNA form, the CDR3 reads TGTGCCAGTAGTATCGACGGGAGTTTTAAACTGTTTTTT. Full variable domain (remainder filled in from reference TRBV19 and TRBJ1-4): DGGITQSPKYLFRKEGQNVTLSCEQNLNHDAMYWYRQDPGQGLRLIYYSQIVNDFQKGDIAEGYSVSREKKESFPLTVTSAQKNPTAFYLCASSIDGSFKLFFGSGTQLSVL.

V usage is TRBV5-1 and J usage is TRBJ2-7, with 9 bases identical to TRBD1. This CDR3 spans 15 amino acids. The junction had 7 bases not matched to a gene; V was cut back by 4 bases and J by 2 bases. Per the germline V gene, CDR1 is SGHRS and CDR2 is YFSETQ. The CDR3 DNA follows: TGCGCCAGCAGCCACTCGGGGACAGGGACCTACGAGCAGTACTTC. Its protein product is CASSHSGTGTYEQYF.

The V gene is TRBV19, the J gene TRBJ2-7; 7 bases map to TRBD2. V dropped 5 bases and J dropped 4; count of bases not matched to a gene: 11. Germline V gives CDR1 LNHDA, CDR2 SQIVND (reference sequence). This CDR3 region has 15 residues. CDR3 protein: CASSLSRGRMYEQYF. DNA of the CDR3: TGTGCCAGTAGTTTGAGCCGCGGGAGAATGTACGAGCAGTACTTC.

The chain uses TRBV18 and TRBJ2-1; tentative D call: TRBD1 (5 bases). The CDR3 spans 14 residues. Trimming removed 4 bases at V and 8 bases at J, with 15 bases between. Germline CDR1 reads KGHSH; CDR2 reads LQKENI. For the CDR3, the DNA is TGTGCCAGCTCACGCGCAGGGATTCGGGATGAGCAGTTCTTC. Residues: CASSRAGIRDEQFF.

The gene calls are TRBV5-6 and TRBJ2-2; D may be TRBD1 or TRBD2 (5 bases each). This CDR3 is built from 14 residues. The germline V gene encodes CDR1 SGHDT and CDR2 YYEEEE. V shed 6 bases and J shed 4 bases, with 13 bases lying between them. The CDR3 here is CASTDSGTTGELFF. The CDR3 DNA sequence: TGTGCCAGCACTGACTCAGGGACCACCGGGGAGCTGTTTTTT.

The rearrangement joins TRBV6-6 to TRBJ2-7, with 7 bases that match TRBD1. The length of the CDR3 is 14 residues. The germline CDR1 and CDR2 sequences are MNHNY and SVGAGI (reference sequence). V was pared by 2 bases and J by 2 bases, with 3 bases of the junction left unmatched. CDR3 in amino acids: CASSYTGTAYEQYF. The DNA for the CDR3 is TGTGCCAGCAGTTACACCGGGACAGCCTACGAGCAGTACTTC.

V usage is TRBV7-9 and J usage is TRBJ2-7; 11 bases match TRBD2. With V trimmed by 1 base and J by 3 bases, 2 bases remained unmatched. Germline values: CDR1 SEHNR, CDR2 FQNEAQ (reference sequence). This CDR3 spans 15 amino acids. CDR3 residues: CASSLGLAGLYEQYF. The CDR3, as DNA: TGTGCCAGCAGCTTAGGACTAGCGGGGCTCTACGAGCAGTACTTC.

J is TRBJ2-2 and V is TRBV14; possibly TRBD2 for D (5 bases). Germline loops: CDR1 SGHDN, CDR2 FVKESK. This CDR3 spans 15 amino acids. Between the trimmed V and J ends, which lost 0 bases and 5 bases, there was a span of 10 bases. The CDR3 spells CASSQDLPGTGELFF. Written as DNA, the CDR3 is TGTGCCAGCAGCCAAGATCTGCCGGGAACCGGGGAGCTGTTTTTT.

The chain carries TRBV6-5 and TRBJ2-7; tentative D call: TRBD1 (5 bases). CDR3 size: 15 residues. The V gene's germline CDR1 is MNHEY and CDR2 SVGAGI. The V and J ends lost 7 bases and 5 bases respectively, with 21 bases between them. CDR3 nucleotides: TGTGCCAGCAAAAAAACCCCCCAGGGAAGCCACGAGCAGTACTTC. It translates to CASKKTPQGSHEQYF.

The chain employs TRBV5-1 and TRBJ2-3, with 10 bases identical to TRBD2. The CDR3 has 19 amino acids. Germline values: CDR1 SGHRS, CDR2 YFSETQ. V was pared by 0 bases and J by 1 base, with 11 bases of the junction left unmatched. The CDR3 region has the DNA TGCGCCAGCAGCTTGGAGGCTAGCGGGGGAGTCCTGGGCACAGATACGCAGTATTTT. Protein sequence: CASSLEASGGVLGTDTQYF.

This rearrangement joins TRBV9 to TRBJ2-3, with no clear D. This CDR3 region has 16 residues. Per germline, CDR1 SGDLS and CDR2 YYNGEE. V lost 3 bases and J lost 4, with 18 bases in between. The CDR3 DNA reads as TGTGCCAGCAGCGCTTACGCCACTCACAAGCCAGATACGCAGTATTTT. Protein product: CASSAYATHKPDTQYF.

The gene calls are TRBV5-4 and TRBJ1-2; D is possibly TRBD1 (6 bases). V was clipped by 0 bases and J by 4 bases, with 13 bases between them. CDR3 length: 15 residues. Germline lookup yields CDR1 SGHNT and CDR2 YYREEE (reference sequence). The chain's CDR3 is CASSLEGWTAYGYTF. The CDR3, as DNA: TGTGCCAGCAGCTTGGAAGGGTGGACAGCCTATGGCTACACCTTC.

This clone was detected a few times. The genes are TRBV6-1 and TRBJ1-5; a possible D gene is TRBD1 (6 bases). The CDR3 loop spans 15 amino acids. V lost 5 bases, J lost 7 bases, and 18 bases lay in between. Germline CDR1 MNHNS, CDR2 SASEGT. For the CDR3, the DNA is TGTGCCAGCAGTAGCGGACAGACGCCTGGACAGCCCCAGCATTTT. Protein sequence: CASSSGQTPGQPQHF.

The CDR3 reads CSAQRGTHEQYF. In nucleotides, the CDR3 is TGCAGCGCGCAGCGGGGTACCCACGAGCAGTACTTC. This chain connects TRBV29-1 to TRBJ2-7; 7 bases align to TRBD2. This CDR3 is 12 amino acids long. CDR1 is SQVTM, CDR2 ANQGSEA, per germline. V lost 7 bases, J lost 5 bases, and 8 bases stayed unmatched.